This record concerns one TCR beta chain sequence. Its target is unknown. 60 Vbeta and 13 Jbeta primers were used in PCR. Profiled with immunoSEQ multiplex PCR; TCRdb holds only in-frame clones, not every one. The repertoire table contains about 20,000 clones. This sample was included in a study of cytomegalovirus exposure and HLA in healthy donors. The CDR3 is made up of 13 amino acids. V lost 4 bases, J lost 4 bases, and 10 bases lay in between. Germline assignment: CDR1 MGHDK and CDR2 SYGVNS. Study-level results: A missense DCLRE1C variant was associated with V- and J-gene trimming of TCR beta chains in a later analysis, and an independent cohort replicated the association.

The clonotype comes from a man aged 60 to 69 in good health and CMV-seropositive. The chain recombines TRBV25-1 with TRBJ1-1; D is ambiguous. The sample consisted of PBMCs. The DNA for the CDR3 is TGTGCCAGCAGTGGCTTATCGGGCACTGAAGCTTTCTTT. Its translation: CASSGLSGTEAFF.